This T cell receptor beta chain was captured in a study of blood T cell repertoires in COVID-19. Study as a whole: The study drew acute and convalescent COVID-19 samples from the United States, Italy and Spain.

Per the authors' pipeline: How many nucleated cells were present was estimated from reference gene primer amplification. TCRdb's copy holds only in-frame clones and misses some; the assay was immunoSEQ multiplex PCR. The V and J calls and clone size were taken over from that table, and D and trimming were inferred from the DNA. The table records 200,000 to 250,000 clones, 80% of them present only once. Trimming shortened V by 0 bases and J by 1 base, and 9 bases separated the two germline ends. Germline V gene sequence: CDR1 SSHAT, CDR2 FNYEAQ (reference sequence). CDR3 length: 15 residues. This clonotype was sampled from a woman between 65 and 79 years old with acute or convalescent COVID-19. The chain links TRBV7-7 to TRBJ2-5, with D perhaps matching TRBD2 (5 bases). The sequencing input was peripheral blood. CDR3 bases: TGTGCCAGCAGCTTAGCGAGGGCCCCCCAAGAGACCCAGTACTTC. Amino acids: CASSLARAPQETQYF.